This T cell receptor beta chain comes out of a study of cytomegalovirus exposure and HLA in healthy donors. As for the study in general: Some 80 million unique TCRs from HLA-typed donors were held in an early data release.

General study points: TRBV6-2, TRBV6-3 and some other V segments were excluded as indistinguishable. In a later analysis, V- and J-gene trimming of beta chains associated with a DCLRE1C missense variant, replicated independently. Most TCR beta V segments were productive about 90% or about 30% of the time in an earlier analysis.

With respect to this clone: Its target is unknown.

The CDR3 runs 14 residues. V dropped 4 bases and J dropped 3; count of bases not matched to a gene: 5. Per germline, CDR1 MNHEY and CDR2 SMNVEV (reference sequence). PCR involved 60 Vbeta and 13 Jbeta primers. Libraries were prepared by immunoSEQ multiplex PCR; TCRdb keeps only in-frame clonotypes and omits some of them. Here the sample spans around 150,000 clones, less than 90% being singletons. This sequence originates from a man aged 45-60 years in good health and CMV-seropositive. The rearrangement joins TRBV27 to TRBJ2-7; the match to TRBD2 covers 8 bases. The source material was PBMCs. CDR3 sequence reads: CASSSSSGSYEQYF. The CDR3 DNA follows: TGTGCCAGCAGTTCTTCCAGCGGGAGCTACGAGCAGTACTTC.